The clone carrying this T cell receptor (beta chain) was detected only a few times. What it binds is unknown. The length of the CDR3 is 10 residues. Germline CDR1 MNHEY, CDR2 SVGAGI. V gave up 7 bases and J gave up 3 bases, with 3 bases separating them. MiXCR, applied by TCRdb to the RT-PCR reads, yields one record per CDR3 protein. The sample includes roughly 760,000 distinct CDR3 sequences, around 20% of them seen just once. The data are from a study of response to subunit inactivated influenza vaccine. Study outcomes and limitations: The authors offered the suggestion that each seasonal influenza vaccination recruits few new T cells.

The receptor was derived from a man between 50 and 59 years old who received an inactivated influenza vaccine. V usage is TRBV6-5 and J usage is TRBJ2-5; D ambiguous. The sample here was PBMCs from blood, taken about 5 days after vaccination. CDR3 in DNA: TGTGCCAGCACCAAAGAGACCCAGTACTTC. This encodes CASTKETQYF.